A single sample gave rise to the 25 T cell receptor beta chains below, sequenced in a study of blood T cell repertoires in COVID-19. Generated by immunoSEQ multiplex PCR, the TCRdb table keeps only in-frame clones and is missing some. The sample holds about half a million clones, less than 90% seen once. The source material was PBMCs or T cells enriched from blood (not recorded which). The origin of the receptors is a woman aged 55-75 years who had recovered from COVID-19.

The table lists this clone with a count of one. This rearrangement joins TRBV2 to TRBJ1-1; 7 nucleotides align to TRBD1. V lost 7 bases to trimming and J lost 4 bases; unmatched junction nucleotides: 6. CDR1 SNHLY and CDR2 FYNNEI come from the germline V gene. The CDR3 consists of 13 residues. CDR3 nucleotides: TGTGCCAGCACCAGGGGGGAAGGCACTGAAGCTTTCTTT. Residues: CASTRGEGTEAFF.

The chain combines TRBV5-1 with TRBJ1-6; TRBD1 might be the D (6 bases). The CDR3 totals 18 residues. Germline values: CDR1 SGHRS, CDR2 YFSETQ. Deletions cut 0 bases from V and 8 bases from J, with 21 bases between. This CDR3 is CASSLGGGSTGIDSPLHF. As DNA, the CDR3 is TGCGCCAGCAGCTTGGGTGGTGGCTCTACAGGGATTGATTCACCCCTCCACTTT.

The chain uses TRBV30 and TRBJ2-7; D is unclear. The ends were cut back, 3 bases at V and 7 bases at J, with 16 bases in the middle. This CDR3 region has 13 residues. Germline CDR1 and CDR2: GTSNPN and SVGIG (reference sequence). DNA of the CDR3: TGTGCCTGGAGGGCTACCCAGGAAGTTGAGCAGTACGTC. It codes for CAWRATQEVEQYV.

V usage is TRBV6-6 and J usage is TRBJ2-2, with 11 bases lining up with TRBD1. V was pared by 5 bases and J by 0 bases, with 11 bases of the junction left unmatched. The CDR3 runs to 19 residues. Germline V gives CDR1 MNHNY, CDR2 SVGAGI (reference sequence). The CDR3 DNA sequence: TGTGCCAGCAGTCGGGACAGGGGGGCGCGAGGGGCGAACACCGGGGAGCTGTTTTTT. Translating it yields CASSRDRGARGANTGELFF.

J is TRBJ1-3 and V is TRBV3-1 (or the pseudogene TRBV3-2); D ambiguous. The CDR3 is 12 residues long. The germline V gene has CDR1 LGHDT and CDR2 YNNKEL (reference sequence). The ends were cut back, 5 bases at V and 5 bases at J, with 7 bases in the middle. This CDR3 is CASSSSRNTIYF. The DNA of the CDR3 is TGTGCCAGCAGCTCCTCCCGAAACACCATATATTTT.

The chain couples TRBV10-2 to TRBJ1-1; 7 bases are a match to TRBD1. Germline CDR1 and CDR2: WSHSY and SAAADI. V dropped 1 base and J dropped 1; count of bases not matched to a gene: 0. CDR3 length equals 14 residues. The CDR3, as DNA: TGCGCCAGCAGTGAGTGGACAGGGAACACTGAAGCTTTCTTT. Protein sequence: CASSEWTGNTEAFF.

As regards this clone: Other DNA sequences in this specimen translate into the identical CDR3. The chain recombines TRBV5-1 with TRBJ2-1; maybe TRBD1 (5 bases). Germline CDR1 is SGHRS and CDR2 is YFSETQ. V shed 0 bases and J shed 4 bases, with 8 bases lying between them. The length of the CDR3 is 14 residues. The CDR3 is CASSLGQIYNEQFF. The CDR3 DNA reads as TGCGCCAGCAGCTTGGGACAGATTTACAATGAGCAGTTCTTC.

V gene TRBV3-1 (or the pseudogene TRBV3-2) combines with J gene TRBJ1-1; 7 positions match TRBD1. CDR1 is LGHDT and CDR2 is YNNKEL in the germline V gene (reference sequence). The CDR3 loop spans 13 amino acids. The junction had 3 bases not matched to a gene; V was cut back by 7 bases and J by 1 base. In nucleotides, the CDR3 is TGTGCCAGCACATGGACAGGGAACACTGAAGCTTTCTTT. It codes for CASTWTGNTEAFF.

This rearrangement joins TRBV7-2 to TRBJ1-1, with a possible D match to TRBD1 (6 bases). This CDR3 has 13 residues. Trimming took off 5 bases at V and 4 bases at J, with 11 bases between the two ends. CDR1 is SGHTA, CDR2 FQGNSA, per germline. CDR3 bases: TGTGCCAGCAGCCGAACAGGGTTCACTGAAGCTTTCTTT. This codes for CASSRTGFTEAFF.

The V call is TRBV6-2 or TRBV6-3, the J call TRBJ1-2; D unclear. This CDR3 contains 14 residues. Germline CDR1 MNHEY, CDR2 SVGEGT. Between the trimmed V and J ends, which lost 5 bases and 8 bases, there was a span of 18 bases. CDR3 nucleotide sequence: TGTGCCAGCAGTGACTGGAGAGACGCGTGGGGCTACACCTTC. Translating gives CASSDWRDAWGYTF.

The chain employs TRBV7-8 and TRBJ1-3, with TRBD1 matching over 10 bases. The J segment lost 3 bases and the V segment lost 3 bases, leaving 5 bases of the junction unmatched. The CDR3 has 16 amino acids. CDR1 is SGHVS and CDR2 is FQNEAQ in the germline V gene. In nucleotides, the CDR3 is TGTGCCAGCAGCTTGTCGACAGGGGGCTATGGAAACACCATATATTTT. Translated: CASSLSTGGYGNTIYF.

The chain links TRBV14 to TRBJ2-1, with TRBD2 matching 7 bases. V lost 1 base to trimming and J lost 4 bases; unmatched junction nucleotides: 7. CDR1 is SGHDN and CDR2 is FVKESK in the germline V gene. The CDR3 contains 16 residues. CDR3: CASSQGAGRTYNEQFF. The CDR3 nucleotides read TGTGCCAGCAGCCAAGGAGCGGGGAGAACTTACAATGAGCAGTTCTTC.

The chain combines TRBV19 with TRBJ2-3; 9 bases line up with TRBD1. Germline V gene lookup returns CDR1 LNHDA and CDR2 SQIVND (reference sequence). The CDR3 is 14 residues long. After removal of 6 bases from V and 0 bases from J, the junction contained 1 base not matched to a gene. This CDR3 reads CASSGQGSTDTQYF. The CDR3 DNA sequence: TGTGCCAGTAGCGGACAGGGGAGCACAGATACGCAGTATTTT.

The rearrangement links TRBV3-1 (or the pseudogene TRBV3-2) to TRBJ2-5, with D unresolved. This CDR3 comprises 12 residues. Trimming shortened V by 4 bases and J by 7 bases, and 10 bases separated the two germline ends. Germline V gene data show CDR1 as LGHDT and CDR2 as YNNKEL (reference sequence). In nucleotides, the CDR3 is TGTGCCAGCAGCCCGAATAGTGGGACCCAGTACTTC. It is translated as CASSPNSGTQYF.

CDR3 in amino acids: CAWSVPGVHEQYF. The CDR3 DNA is TGTGCCTGGAGTGTACCGGGGGTCCACGAGCAGTACTTC. The rearrangement joins TRBV30 to TRBJ2-7; maybe TRBD2 (6 bases). Trimming took off 0 bases at V and 5 bases at J, with 11 bases between the two ends. CDR3 length equals 13 residues. The germline V gene has CDR1 GTSNPN and CDR2 SVGIG (reference sequence). Using reference TRBV30 and TRBJ2-7 for the parts outside the CDR3, the full variable domain is SQTIHQWPATLVQPVGSPLSLECTVEGTSNPNLYWYRQAAGRGLQLLFYSVGIGQISSEVPQNLSASRPQDRQFILSSKKLLLSDSGFYLCAWSVPGVHEQYFGPGTRLTVT.

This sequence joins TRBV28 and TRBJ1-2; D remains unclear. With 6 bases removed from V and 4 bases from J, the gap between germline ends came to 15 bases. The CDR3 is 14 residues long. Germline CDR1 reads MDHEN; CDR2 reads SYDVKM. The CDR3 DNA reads TGTGCCAGCAGACCGACATTGGTGGGCTATGGCTACACCTTC. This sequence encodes CASRPTLVGYGYTF.

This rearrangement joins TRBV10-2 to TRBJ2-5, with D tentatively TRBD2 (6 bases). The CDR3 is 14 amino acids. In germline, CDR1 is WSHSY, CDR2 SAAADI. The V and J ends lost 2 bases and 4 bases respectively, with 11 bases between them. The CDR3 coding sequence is TGCGCCAGCAGTGAGGGGGGAGGAGGAGAGACCCAGTACTTC. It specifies CASSEGGGGETQYF.

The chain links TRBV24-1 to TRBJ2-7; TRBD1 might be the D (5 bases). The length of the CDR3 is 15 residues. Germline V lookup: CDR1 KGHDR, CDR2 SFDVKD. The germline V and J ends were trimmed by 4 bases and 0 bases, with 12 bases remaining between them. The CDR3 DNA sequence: TGTGCCACCAGTGAGCGACAGAGAACCTCCTACGAGCAGTACGTC. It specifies CATSERQRTSYEQYV.

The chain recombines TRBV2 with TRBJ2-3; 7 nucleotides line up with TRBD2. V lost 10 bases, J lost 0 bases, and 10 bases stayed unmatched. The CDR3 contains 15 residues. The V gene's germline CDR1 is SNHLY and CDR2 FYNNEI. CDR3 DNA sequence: TGTGCCAATGGGGGGGACGTTAGGAGCACAGATACGCAGTATTTT. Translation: CANGGDVRSTDTQYF.

CDR3 amino acids: CASSQAGPGNTIYF. In nucleotides, the CDR3 is TGTGCCAGCAGCCAAGCGGGTCCTGGAAACACCATATATTTT. V gene TRBV3-1 (or the pseudogene TRBV3-2) combines with J gene TRBJ1-3, with unresolved D. Germline CDR1 reads LGHDT; CDR2 reads YNNKEL (reference sequence). V dropped 1 base and J dropped 2 bases, with 6 bases sitting between them. CDR3 length: 14 amino acids.

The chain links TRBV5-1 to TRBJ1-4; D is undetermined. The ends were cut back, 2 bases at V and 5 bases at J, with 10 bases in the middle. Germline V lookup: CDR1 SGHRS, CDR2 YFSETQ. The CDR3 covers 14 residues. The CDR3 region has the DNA TGCGCCAGCAGCTTAGAACGGTGGAATGAAAAACTGTTTTTT. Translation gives CASSLERWNEKLFF.

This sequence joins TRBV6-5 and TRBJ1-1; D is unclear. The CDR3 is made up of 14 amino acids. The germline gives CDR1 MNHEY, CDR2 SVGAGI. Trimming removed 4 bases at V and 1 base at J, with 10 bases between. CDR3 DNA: TGTGCCAGCAGTTCGAGGCAGTCGAACACTGAAGCTTTCTTT. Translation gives CASSSRQSNTEAFF.

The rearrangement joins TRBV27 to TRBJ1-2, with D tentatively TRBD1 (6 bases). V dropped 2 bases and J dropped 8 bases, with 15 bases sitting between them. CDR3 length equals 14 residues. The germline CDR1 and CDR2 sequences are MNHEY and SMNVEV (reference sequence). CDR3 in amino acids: CASSLVGFQGGYTF. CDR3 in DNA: TGTGCCAGCAGTTTAGTAGGGTTCCAGGGGGGCTACACCTTC.

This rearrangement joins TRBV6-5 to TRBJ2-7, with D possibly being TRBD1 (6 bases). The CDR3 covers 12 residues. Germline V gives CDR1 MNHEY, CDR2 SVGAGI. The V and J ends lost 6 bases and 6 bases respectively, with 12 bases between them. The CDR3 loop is CASRWDKGEQYV. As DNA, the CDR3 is TGTGCCAGCAGGTGGGACAAGGGCGAGCAGTACGTC.

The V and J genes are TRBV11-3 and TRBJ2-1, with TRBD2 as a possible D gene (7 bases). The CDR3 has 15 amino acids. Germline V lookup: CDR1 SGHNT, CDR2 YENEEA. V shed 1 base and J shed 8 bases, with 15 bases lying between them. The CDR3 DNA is TGTGCCAGCAGCTTAGGGGGGGGCAGGAGGGATGAGCAGTTCTTC. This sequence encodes CASSLGGGRRDEQFF. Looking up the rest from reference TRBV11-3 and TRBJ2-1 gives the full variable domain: EAGVVQSPRYKIIEKKQPVAFWCNPISGHNTLYWYLQNLGQGPELLIRYENEEAVDDSQLPKDRFSAERLKGVDSTLKIQPAELGDSAVYLCASSLGGGRRDEQFFGPGTRLTVL.